This T cell receptor (beta chain) appears in the sequencing data of a study of T-cell reconstitution after alpha-beta-depleted transplantation in children. Researchers prepared the TCRbeta library using unique molecular identifiers, the study reports. Via MiXCR, TCRdb re-called the PCR reads, giving one row per CDR3 protein. The sample holds roughly 670,000 distinct CDR3 sequences; 10% to 15% are singletons and the top ten take 0.79%. This clonotype was found many times. Its antigen is not identified. Germline assignment: CDR1 MNHEY and CDR2 SVGAGI. The CDR3 extends over 15 amino acids. Trimming left V 0 bases short and J 4 bases short, with 13 bases between. Study-wide results and limits: Newly made T cells mostly supplied T-cell counts and diversity one year after transplant. Roughly two months post-transplant, alpha-beta T cells reportedly originated from several hundred graft clones that had expanded.

The chain carries TRBV6-5 and TRBJ2-7, with D possibly matching TRBD2 (5 bases). The starting material was PBMCs, obtained before TCRalphabeta/CD19-depleted stem cell transplant. This sequence originates from a girl aged 2-10 years with congenital amegakaryocytic thrombocytopenia, due to receive a stem cell transplant. CDR3 region: CASSYSRGSGYEQYF. The DNA of the CDR3 is TGTGCCAGCAGTTACTCGAGAGGGTCAGGTTACGAGCAGTACTTC.